Only a few counts were recorded for the clone carrying this T cell receptor (beta chain). Its antigen is currently unknown. V lost 4 bases and J lost 8; bases outside the gene matches: 16. The CDR3 consists of 16 residues. Germline V lookup: CDR1 MNHNS, CDR2 SASEGT. The sample belongs to a study of T-cell reconstitution after alpha-beta-depleted transplantation in children. Library preparation (for TCRbeta) was performed with unique molecular identifiers. TCRdb itself ran the PCR reads through MiXCR, one entry per CDR3 protein. The sample has some 130,000 distinct CDR3 sequences, 9.5% to 10% seen once. The study's findings and limits: T-cell counts and diversity were attributed mostly to newly produced T cells one year after transplant. About two months after transplant, alpha-beta T cells reportedly came from several hundred expanded graft clones. Day-60 TCRbeta diversity that was high in some patients was derived from surviving recipient T cells and thymic progenitors.

This chain joins TRBV6-1 and TRBJ1-2, with TRBD1 matching over 7 bases. The source material was PBMCs, mostly from graft donor cells, sampled 180 days after TCRalphabeta/CD19-depleted stem cell transplant. The TCR comes from a girl under three years old who had a stem cell transplant for combined immunodeficiency, so the T cells may come from the graft donor. This chain's CDR3 is CASSALTYRGLGGYTF. CDR3 in DNA: TGTGCCAGCAGTGCTCTCACCTACAGGGGCCTAGGAGGCTACACCTTC.